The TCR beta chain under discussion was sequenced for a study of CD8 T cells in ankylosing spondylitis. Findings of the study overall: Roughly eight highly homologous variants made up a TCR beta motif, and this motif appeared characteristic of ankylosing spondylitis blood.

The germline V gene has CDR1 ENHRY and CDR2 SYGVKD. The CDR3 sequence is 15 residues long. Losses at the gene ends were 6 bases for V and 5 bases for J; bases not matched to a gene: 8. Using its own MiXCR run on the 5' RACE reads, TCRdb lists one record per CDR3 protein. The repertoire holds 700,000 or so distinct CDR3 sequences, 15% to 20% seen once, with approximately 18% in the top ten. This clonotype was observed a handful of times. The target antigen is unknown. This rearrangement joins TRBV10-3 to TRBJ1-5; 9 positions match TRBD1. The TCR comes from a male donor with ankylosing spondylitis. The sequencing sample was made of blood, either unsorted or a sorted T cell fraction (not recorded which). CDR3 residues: CAISPGQGMDQPQHF. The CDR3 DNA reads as TGTGCCATCAGCCCGGGACAGGGAATGGATCAGCCCCAGCATTTT.